The rows below give T cell receptor beta chains drawn from one sample of a study of cytomegalovirus exposure and HLA in healthy donors. Some clones are missing from TCRdb's copy, which holds only in-frame ones; the method was immunoSEQ multiplex PCR. The sample features about 96,000 clones, with 3% to 4% in its top ten. Sequencing was done on a sample of PBMCs. Every receptor here comes from a woman between 25 and 40 years old in good health and CMV-seronegative. Both conserved end residues are part of each CDR3. D genes are given only for firm matches.

>-|TRBJ2-1|TRBV21-1
TGTGCCAGCAGCAAAGCCCCCCTAGCGGGGGGGTCCTACAATGAGCAGTTCTTC
CASSKAPLAGGSYNEQFF
>TRBD1|TRBJ2-7|TRBV30
TGTGCCTGGATGGGACAGACCTACTACGAGCAGTACTTC
CAWMGQTYYEQYF
>TRBD2|TRBJ2-5|TRBV7-8
TGTGCCAGCAGCCTCGGGACTAGCGGGGAGACCCAGTACTTC
CASSLGTSGETQYF
>TRBD1|TRBJ1-3|TRBV27
TGTGCCAGCAGTCTCTCCGGGACAGGGCCATCCTCTGGAAACACCATATATTTT
CASSLSGTGPSSGNTIYF
>-|TRBJ2-7|TRBV27
TGTGCCAGCAGTCAGACGACAGGATCTGACTACGAGCAGTACTTC
CASSQTTGSDYEQYF
>-|TRBJ2-5|TRBV29-1
TGCAGCGTTGGGGGGCGGCAAGAGACCCAGTACTTC
CSVGGRQETQYF
>-|TRBJ1-2|TRBV19
TGTGCCAGTCGCTTAGGGGAGGGCTATGGCTACACCTTC
CASRLGEGYGYTF
>-|TRBJ2-1|TRBV10-3
TGTGCCGCTTCACCTACAGGGAATGAGCAGTTCTTC
CAASPTGNEQFF
>TRBD1|TRBJ2-3|TRBV15
TGTGCCACCAGCAGAGATAGGGGGCCAGCAGATACGCAGTATTTT
CATSRDRGPADTQYF
>-|TRBJ2-5|TRBV19
TGTGCCAGTAGTATAGACCGGGGATCAGAGACCCAGTACTTC
CASSIDRGSETQYF
>-|TRBJ1-1|TRBV7-9
TGTGCCAGCAGCTTCCCAGGGAGGGCTGAAGCTTTCTTT
CASSFPGRAEAFF
>TRBD1|TRBJ2-5|TRBV29-1
TGCAGCGGGAGGACAGGAGGTGGGGAGACCCAGTACTTC
CSGRTGGGETQYF
>TRBD1|TRBJ1-3|TRBV7-6
TGTGCCAGCAGCTCCGGACAGGGGCCAGGAAACACCATATATTTT
CASSSGQGPGNTIYF
>TRBD1|TRBJ2-7|TRBV6-1
TGTGCCAGCAGTGACTTCCCGGGACAGGGGGTTTACGAGCAGTACTTC
CASSDFPGQGVYEQYF
>TRBD1|TRBJ2-2|TRBV2
TGTGCCAGCAGAGGAGGACAGGGGGCCATCGGGGAGCTGTTTTTT
CASRGGQGAIGELFF
>-|TRBJ1-1|TRBV28
TGTGCCAGCAGTTTATGGGGAACAGGGAACACTGAAGCTTTCTTT
CASSLWGTGNTEAFF
>TRBD2|TRBJ2-5|TRBV10-3
TGTGCCATCAGTGTAGCGGGGTCACAAGAGACCCAGTACTTC
CAISVAGSQETQYF
>-|TRBJ2-7|TRBV11-2
TGTGCCAGCAGCTTAGATACACAGATCGAGCAGTACTTC
CASSLDTQIEQYF